A selection of T cell receptor beta chains follows, all from one sample in a study of cytomegalovirus exposure and HLA in healthy donors. Generated by immunoSEQ multiplex PCR, the TCRdb table keeps only in-frame clones and is missing some. The profile shows about 110,000 clones, 65% to 85% of them singletons. The sample taken for sequencing was PBMCs. The receptors were sampled from a man between 18 and 29 years old in good health and CMV-seronegative. The CDR3 runs from the conserved cysteine through the conserved F or W. A D gene is named only where the DNA matches it firmly. Only some rows state a clone size, as once, few, many or a class for expanded clones.

>13|TRBJ1-1|TRBV28|-|-
TGTGCCATTGCGGGAGGGCGGAACACTGAAGCTTTCTTT
CAIAGGRNTEAFF
>16|TRBJ2-7|TRBV4-2|-|TRBD2
TGTGCCAGCAGCCAAGAGTCAGCGGGGGCATTCGACGAGCAGTACTTC
CASSQESAGAFDEQYF
>13|TRBJ2-7|TRBV10-2|-|TRBD2
TGCGCCAGCCTTAGCGGGGGGGCCTACGAGCAGTACTTC
CASLSGGAYEQYF
>12|TRBJ2-7|TRBV7-8|-|-
TGTGCCAGCAGCCCCGCGGGGGCCGAGCAGTACTTC
CASSPAGAEQYF
>13|TRBJ2-3|TRBV5-4|few|-
TGTGCCAGCAGCTTGGCACTCTCGGATACGCAGTATTTT
CASSLALSDTQYF
>15|TRBJ1-2|TRBV6-5|-|TRBD1
TGTGCCAGCAGTTCTAGACAGGGGGCAGCGAATGGCTACACCTTC
CASSSRQGAANGYTF
>15|TRBJ2-2|TRBV7-2|-|-
TGTGCCAGCAGCTTAGCCCCCAGAGGGACCGGGGAGCTGTTTTTT
CASSLAPRGTGELFF
>17|TRBJ2-1|TRBV9|once|TRBD2
TGTGCCAGCAGCCCGGACCCAAGCGGGGGGCTTAGGAATGAGCAGTTCTTC
CASSPDPSGGLRNEQFF
>18|TRBJ2-1|TRBV9|-|TRBD2
TGTGCCAGCAGCGTTGGGGCTAGCGGGGGCGGGTGGCACAATGAGCAGTTCTTC
CASSVGASGGGWHNEQFF
>15|TRBJ2-1|TRBV6-5|few|-
TGTGCCAGCAGCCGGGGACTCCTATCTCCCAATGAGCAGTTCTTC
CASSRGLLSPNEQFF
>15|TRBJ1-6|TRBV2|-|-
TGTGCCAGCAGCACGGGAGCGGCCCCGATTTCACCCCTCCACTTT
CASSTGAAPISPLHF
>15|TRBJ2-2|TRBV6-4|once|TRBD2
TGTGCCAGCAGTGAGTCTAGCGGGGCCGCCGGGGAGCTGTTTTTT
CASSESSGAAGELFF
>14|TRBJ2-2|TRBV14|few|TRBD1
TGTGCCAGCAGCCTGACAGGGGCCGGAGGGGAGCTGTTTTTT
CASSLTGAGGELFF
>14|TRBJ1-6|TRBV9|few|-
TGTGCCAGCACAACGGGACAAATAAATTCACCCCTCCACTTT
CASTTGQINSPLHF
>15|TRBJ1-1|TRBV5-4|once|-
TGTGCCAGCAGCTTGGACGGGGTTTGGGACTATGAAGCTTTCTTT
CASSLDGVWDYEAFF
>15|TRBJ2-7|TRBV19|-|-
TGTGCCAGTAGTTTCAGGGGCAGGGGTTCGTACGAGCAGTACTTC
CASSFRGRGSYEQYF
>14|TRBJ1-2|TRBV2|-|-
TGTGCCAGCAGTAACATTCCCCCTAACTATGGCTACACCTTC
CASSNIPPNYGYTF
>12|TRBJ1-1|TRBV7-2|-|TRBD1
TGTGCCAGCAGCTTCCGACAGGGAGGAGCTTTCTTT
CASSFRQGGAFF
>14|TRBJ1-5|TRBV6-5|-|-
TGTGCCAGCAGTGAGTCAGGGGCGAATCAGCCCCAGCATTTT
CASSESGANQPQHF
>17|TRBJ2-6|TRBV19|-|TRBD1
TGTGCCAGTAGTAGGACAGGGGGCCCCTCTGGGGCCAACGTCCTGACTTTC
CASSRTGGPSGANVLTF
>15|TRBJ1-2|TRBV6-5|-|TRBD1
TGTGCCAGCAGTTACTCTACAGGGGCTGTAACTGGCTACACCTTC
CASSYSTGAVTGYTF
>15|TRBJ2-3|TRBV6-5|-|TRBD2
TGTGCCAGCAGTTACTCGACTAGCGGGGATGCTACGCAGTATTTT
CASSYSTSGDATQYF
>15|TRBJ2-5|TRBV19|-|-
TGTGCCAGTCGGCGGGACCCCGGCGGCCAAGAGACCCAGTACTTC
CASRRDPGGQETQYF
>15|TRBJ2-1|TRBV5-4|-|TRBD1
TGTGCCAGCAGCTTAGGGACAGGGGCCTACAATGAGCAGTTCTTC
CASSLGTGAYNEQFF
>16|TRBJ2-2|TRBV5-1|-|TRBD1
TGCGCCAGCAGCTCAGGGGGCAGGGGCGAGGCCGGGGAGCTGTTTTTT
CASSSGGRGEAGELFF
>14|TRBJ2-3|TRBV7-2|-|-
TGTGCCAGCAGCCCGAGAGTGGGCACAGATACGCAGTATTTT
CASSPRVGTDTQYF
>14|TRBJ1-4|TRBV5-5|-|-
TGTGCCAGCAGCTTCAGGGGAACTAATGAAAAACTGTTTTTT
CASSFRGTNEKLFF
>12|TRBJ1-4|TRBV27|few|-
TGTGCCAGCAGGGGCCTTAATGAAAAACTGTTTTTT
CASRGLNEKLFF
>17|TRBJ1-2|TRBV5-1|-|-
TGCGCCAGCAGCCCGGAACAGGGCGTACATCCTAACTATGGCTACACCTTC
CASSPEQGVHPNYGYTF
>15|TRBJ2-2|TRBV5-1|-|-
TGCGCCAGCAGCGCCTCTAACTCGAACACCGGGGAGCTGTTTTTT
CASSASNSNTGELFF
>17|TRBJ1-3|TRBV4-2|-|-
TGTGCCAGCAGCCAAGACCCAGGGGAAGGATATGAAAACACCATATATTTT
CASSQDPGEGYENTIYF